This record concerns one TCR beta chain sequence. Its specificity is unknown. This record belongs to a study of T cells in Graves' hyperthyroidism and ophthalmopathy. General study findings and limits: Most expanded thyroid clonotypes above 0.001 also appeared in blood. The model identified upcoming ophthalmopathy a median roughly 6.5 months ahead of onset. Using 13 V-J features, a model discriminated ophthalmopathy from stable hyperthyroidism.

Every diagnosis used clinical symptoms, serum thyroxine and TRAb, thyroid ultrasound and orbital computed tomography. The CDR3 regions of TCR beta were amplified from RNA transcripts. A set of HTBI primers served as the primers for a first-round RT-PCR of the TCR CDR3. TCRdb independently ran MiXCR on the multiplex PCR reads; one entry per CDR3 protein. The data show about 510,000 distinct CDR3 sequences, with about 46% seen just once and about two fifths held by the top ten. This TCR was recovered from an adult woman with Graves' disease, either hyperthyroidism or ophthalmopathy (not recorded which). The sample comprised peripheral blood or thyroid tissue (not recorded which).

For the CDR3, the DNA is TGTGCCAGTAGGAAGATCTTGGGGGGCCCTTCACCCCTCCACTTT. Protein product: CASRKILGGPSPLHF. The V call is TRBV19, the J call TRBJ1-6; D might be TRBD1 (6 bases). The CDR3 totals 15 residues. Germline CDR1 reads LNHDA; CDR2 reads SQIVND (reference sequence). Trimming shortened V by 6 bases and J by 9 bases, and 18 bases separated the two germline ends.